The entry that follows covers one T cell receptor beta chain sequence. This entry belongs to a study of CD8+ T cells in alopecia areata. At the level of the study: Treated patients were given oral tofacitinib, which was dosed at 5 to 10 mg twice daily.

TCR sequencing used cDNA made by reverse transcription of extracted RNA. Assay used: immunoSEQ multiplex PCR; TCRdb lists only in-frame clones, some missing. This sample has approximately 150,000 clones, with roughly 70% found just once. Patients with alopecia areata provided lesional scalp punch biopsies as well as peripheral blood. Germline values: CDR1 GTSNPN, CDR2 SVGIG (reference sequence). This CDR3 region has 14 residues. The V end was cut by 2 bases, the J end by 3 bases, with 12 bases between. This receptor was identified in a human donor with alopecia areata. The chain recombines TRBV30 with TRBJ2-3, with D perhaps matching TRBD1 (5 bases). Sequencing used CD8+ T cells sorted from blood, obtained at week 0. The CDR3 DNA is TGTGCCTGGAGTCCAGGGTTCCGGACAGATACGCAGTATTTT. Translation: CAWSPGFRTDTQYF.